These 28 T cell receptor beta chains were all obtained from the same sample, sequenced in a study of T cell responses to AZD1222 COVID-19 vaccine. Profiled with immunoSEQ multiplex PCR; TCRdb holds only in-frame clones, not every one. The sample carries about 160,000 clones, about 91% recorded once. Sequenced here: peripheral blood, sampled 28 days after the second AZD1222 dose. The source of these receptors is an adult who received the AZD1222 COVID-19 vaccine.

This chain connects TRBV18 to TRBJ2-7, with TRBD1 matching 10 bases. Losses at the gene ends were 3 bases for V and 4 bases for J; bases not matched to a gene: 6. Germline V gives CDR1 KGHSH, CDR2 LQKENI. The CDR3 has 15 residues. The CDR3 DNA follows: TGTGCCAGCTCACCGCCTGGGACAGGGGCGTACGAGCAGTACTTC. Encoded protein: CASSPPGTGAYEQYF.

V and J are TRBV5-6 and TRBJ1-2, with unresolved D. Germline V gene sequence: CDR1 SGHDT, CDR2 YYEEEE. With 3 bases removed from V and 7 bases from J, the gap between germline ends came to 13 bases. CDR3 length equals 13 residues. The chain's CDR3 is CASSSLVSAGYTF. DNA of the CDR3: TGTGCCAGCAGCTCGCTAGTCAGTGCTGGCTACACCTTC.

V is TRBV4-1 and J is TRBJ2-7; weak D call: TRBD1 (6 bases). The CDR3 spans 13 residues. V shed 4 bases and J shed 12 bases, with 19 bases lying between them. Germline V gene data show CDR1 as MGHRA and CDR2 as YSYEKL. CDR3 residues: CASSRVETGHMYF. CDR3 bases: TGCGCCAGCAGCCGCGTGGAAACGGGACATATGTACTTC.

The genes are TRBV6-5 and TRBJ1-4, with D perhaps TRBD1 (6 bases). The CDR3 consists of 15 residues. Germline V gene lookup returns CDR1 MNHEY and CDR2 SVGAGI. The V end lost 0 bases, the J end lost 7 bases, and 12 bases lay between the germline ends. The CDR3 spells CASSYSGGLGEKLFF. The CDR3 bases are TGTGCCAGCAGTTACTCGGGGGGCCTGGGTGAAAAACTGTTTTTT.

This clone showed up just once. The gene calls are TRBV7-9 and TRBJ1-1; no clear D. Germline CDR1 reads SEHNR; CDR2 reads FQNEAQ (reference sequence). Trimming shortened V by 8 bases and J by 7 bases, and 14 bases separated the two germline ends. The CDR3 is 12 residues long. Here the CDR3 reads CASGGANDEAFF. DNA of the CDR3: TGTGCCAGCGGAGGAGCCAACGATGAAGCTTTCTTT.

The chain couples TRBV7-2 to TRBJ2-3; D unclear. Germline CDR1 is SGHTA and CDR2 is FQGNSA. This CDR3 has 12 amino acids. Deletions cut 1 base from V and 4 bases from J, with 3 bases between. The CDR3 bases are TGTGCCAGCAGCTTAGAACCAGATACGCAGTATTTT. Its translation: CASSLEPDTQYF.

The V gene is TRBV21-1, the J gene TRBJ2-7; the table names TRBD2, a call not compared with the DNA. TRBV21-1 is an annotated pseudogene. The CDR3 has 15 amino acids. The CDR3 region has the DNA TGTGCCAGCAGTATGGGCGGACTAGGTTCCTACGAGCAGTACTTC. The encoded protein is CASSMGGLGSYEQYF.

The V and J genes are TRBV9 and TRBJ1-2; D might be TRBD1 (6 bases). V was trimmed by 4 bases and J by 0 bases, leaving 10 bases between them. Germline V gives CDR1 SGDLS, CDR2 YYNGEE. This CDR3 is 14 amino acids long. CDR3 amino acids: CASSTGTPNYGYTF. Written as DNA, the CDR3 is TGTGCCAGCAGCACCGGGACACCTAACTATGGCTACACCTTC.

This clone occurred once. This chain links TRBV6-1 with TRBJ2-3; 11 bases align to TRBD2. Looked up from germline, CDR1 is MNHNS and CDR2 is SASEGT. There are 16 residues in the CDR3. V lost 1 base to trimming and J lost 5 bases; unmatched junction nucleotides: 5. This CDR3 is CASSEVTSGGLDTQYF. The CDR3 nucleotides are TGTGCCAGCAGTGAAGTTACTAGCGGGGGATTAGATACGCAGTATTTT.

This chain joins TRBV7-8 and TRBJ2-2, with TRBD2 identical over 8 bases. CDR1 and CDR2 (germline): SGHVS, FQNEAQ. The CDR3 totals 16 residues. Trimming took 1 base from V and 1 from J; bases not matched to a gene: 2. In nucleotides, the CDR3 is TGTGCCAGCAGCTTAGAGGCGGGGGGGAACACCGGGGAGCTGTTTTTT. Encoded protein: CASSLEAGGNTGELFF.

This sequence joins TRBV27 and TRBJ2-7; 7 bases line up with TRBD1. With 0 bases clipped from V and 2 bases from J, the junction kept 10 bases outside the gene matches. This CDR3 region has 17 residues. Per germline, CDR1 MNHEY and CDR2 SMNVEV (reference sequence). CDR3 sequence: CASSLSLGSGQAYEQYF. The CDR3 nucleotides read TGTGCCAGCAGTTTATCACTCGGGTCCGGACAGGCCTACGAGCAGTACTTC.

The chain combines TRBV19 with TRBJ1-5; D uncertain. The CDR3 runs to 13 residues. V dropped 3 bases and J dropped 9 bases, with 12 bases sitting between them. Germline CDR1 LNHDA, CDR2 SQIVND (reference sequence). CDR3: CASSIGESTPQHF. The CDR3 nucleotides are TGTGCCAGTAGTATCGGGGAGTCAACGCCCCAGCATTTT.

The V gene is TRBV15, the J gene TRBJ1-5; TRBD1 matches 7 bases. Losses at the gene ends were 2 bases for V and 5 bases for J; bases not matched to a gene: 3. CDR1 is LNHNV, CDR2 YYDKDF, per germline (reference sequence). CDR3 length: 14 residues. The CDR3 coding sequence is TGTGCCACCAGCAGACGAGACAGGGATCAGCCCCAGCATTTT. Translating it yields CATSRRDRDQPQHF.

This clone was seen just once. The rearrangement links TRBV7-3 to TRBJ1-1; D is unclear. The CDR3 has 13 amino acids. The V end lost 2 bases, the J end lost 5 bases, and 9 bases lay between the germline ends. Germline loops: CDR1 SGHTA, CDR2 FQGTGA. In nucleotides, the CDR3 is TGTGCCAGCAGCTTAGGGCTCCGGACTGAAGCTTTCTTT. It translates to CASSLGLRTEAFF.

In nucleotides, the CDR3 is TGTGCCAGCGCCGGCAGGCTCGGGGCAACTTTCTTT. This gives the protein CASAGRLGATFF. This chain uses TRBV2 with TRBJ1-1; a weak D match, TRBD1 (5 bases). The CDR3 loop spans 12 amino acids. CDR1 SNHLY and CDR2 FYNNEI come from the germline V gene. V was trimmed by 8 bases and J by 12 bases, leaving 19 bases between them.

V and J are TRBV5-4 and TRBJ2-3; 7 nucleotides line up with TRBD2. The CDR3 consists of 16 residues. From germline, CDR1 is SGHNT and CDR2 YYREEE (reference sequence). V was pared by 0 bases and J by 2 bases, with 6 bases of the junction left unmatched. In nucleotides, the CDR3 is TGTGCCAGCAGCTTGGGGGAGCGGGGATCCACAGATACGCAGTATTTT. This codes for CASSLGERGSTDTQYF.

The chain joins TRBV10-2 to TRBJ1-2; no clear D gene. CDR3 length: 13 residues. V was trimmed by 7 bases and J by 0 bases, leaving 9 bases between them. The germline gives CDR1 WSHSY, CDR2 SAAADI. The CDR3 DNA is TGCGCCAGCACTAACGGACCTAACTATGGCTACACCTTC. Its translation is CASTNGPNYGYTF.

This clone appeared a few times. Here the CDR3 reads CASSLMGNQPQHF. The CDR3 nucleotides read TGTGCCAGCAGCTTGATGGGGAATCAGCCCCAGCATTTT. The chain combines TRBV5-8 with TRBJ1-5; D is uncertain. The CDR3 sequence is 13 residues long. Germline V gene data show CDR1 as SGHTS and CDR2 as YDEGEE. The V gene lost 1 base and the J gene lost 4 bases, with 6 bases spanning the gap.

The chain uses TRBV12-3 or TRBV12-4 and TRBJ2-7; D might be TRBD1 (6 bases). Between the trimmed V and J ends, which lost 6 bases and 1 base, there was a span of 10 bases. This CDR3 is built from 13 residues. The CDR3 DNA is TGTGCCAGCAGAGACAGGCGATCCTACGAGCAGTACTTC. Encoded protein: CASRDRRSYEQYF.

This clone appeared a single time. This chain joins TRBV7-6 and TRBJ2-3, with D hard to call. Germline-derived CDR1 and CDR2 are SGHVS and FNYEAQ. The CDR3 extends over 16 amino acids. The ends were cut back, 0 bases at V and 1 base at J, with 11 bases in the middle. The CDR3 region is CASSLAGRYGTDTQYF. The CDR3 region has the DNA TGTGCCAGCAGCTTAGCAGGAAGGTATGGCACAGATACGCAGTATTTT.

The chain links TRBV10-2 to TRBJ1-5; tentatively, D is TRBD1 (6 bases). V was trimmed by 4 bases and J by 9 bases, leaving 13 bases between them. The CDR3 length is 13 residues. CDR1 WSHSY and CDR2 SAAADI come from the germline V gene. The CDR3 region is CASSGVQGGPQHF. In nucleotides, the CDR3 is TGCGCCAGCAGTGGCGTACAGGGCGGGCCCCAGCATTTT.

CDR3 sequence reads: CASSNRPSGRGGRWEQFF. DNA of the CDR3: TGTGCCAGCAGTAATAGGCCTTCGGGACGGGGGGGTCGGTGGGAGCAGTTCTTC. This chain links TRBV6-2 or TRBV6-3 with TRBJ2-1; 8 nucleotides line up with TRBD2. After removal of 5 bases from V and 10 bases from J, the junction contained 22 bases not matched to a gene. Germline V lookup: CDR1 MNHEY, CDR2 SVGEGT. The CDR3 has 18 amino acids.

This chain joins TRBV2 and TRBJ1-5; D gene uncertain. Trimming removed 5 bases from V and 5 bases from J, with 13 bases in between. Germline CDR1 is SNHLY and CDR2 is FYNNEI. The CDR3 extends over 14 amino acids. The DNA of the CDR3 is TGTGCCAGCAGTAAAGACAAAGTTGATCAGCCCCAGCATTTT. It yields the protein CASSKDKVDQPQHF. The whole variable domain, filled in from reference TRBV2 and TRBJ1-5, reads EPEVTQTPSHQVTQMGQEVILRCVPISNHLYFYWYRQILGQKVEFLVSFYNNEISEKSEIFDDQFSVERPDGSNFTLKIRSTKLEDSAMYFCASSKDKVDQPQHFGDGTRLSIL.

The chain has TRBV7-8 and TRBJ1-6; TRBD1 agrees at 8 bases. Losses at the gene ends were 6 bases for V and 10 bases for J; bases not matched to a gene: 8. This CDR3 spans 14 amino acids. The germline V gene encodes CDR1 SGHVS and CDR2 FQNEAQ. CDR3 sequence (DNA): TGTGCCAGCAGGGCAACAGGGGGTGAATCACCCCTCCACTTT. Translating gives CASRATGGESPLHF.

The CDR3 DNA sequence: TGTGCCAGCAGCCAAGTTCCCGGGAACTATGGCTACACCTTC. Amino acid sequence: CASSQVPGNYGYTF. The chain carries TRBV3-1 (or the pseudogene TRBV3-2) and TRBJ1-2; D is unclear. The V end lost 1 base, the J end lost 2 bases, and 8 bases lay between the germline ends. The CDR3 is 14 residues long. Looked up from germline, CDR1 is LGHDT and CDR2 is YNNKEL (reference sequence).

The chain joins TRBV6-5 to TRBJ1-5; D gene uncertain. The CDR3 extends over 14 amino acids. Per germline, CDR1 MNHEY and CDR2 SVGAGI. Deletions cut 4 bases from V and 5 bases from J, with 12 bases between. The CDR3 spells CASSLRQPYQPQHF. Written as DNA, the CDR3 is TGTGCCAGCAGTTTGAGGCAGCCCTATCAGCCCCAGCATTTT.

V and J are TRBV11-2 and TRBJ2-2; D is uncertain. CDR3 length: 15 amino acids. Germline V gene lookup returns CDR1 SGHAT and CDR2 FQNNGV. V lost 3 bases to trimming and J lost 2 bases, with 10 bases between them. The CDR3 sequence is CASSFNRVNTGELFF. DNA of the CDR3: TGTGCCAGCAGCTTCAACCGGGTCAACACCGGGGAGCTGTTTTTT. The full variable domain, rest sourced from reference TRBV11-2 and TRBJ2-2, is EAGVAQSPRYKIIEKRQSVAFWCNPISGHATLYWYQQILGQGPKLLIQFQNNGVVDDSQLPKDRFSAERLKGVDSTLKIQPAKLEDSAVYLCASSFNRVNTGELFFGEGSRLTVL.

V is TRBV11-3 and J is TRBJ2-2, with a weak D call TRBD2 (6 bases). The CDR3 is made up of 16 amino acids. Trimming removed 4 bases from V and 0 bases from J, with 12 bases in between. The germline gives CDR1 SGHNT, CDR2 YENEEA. CDR3 in amino acids: CASSSAGRSNTGELFF. CDR3 in DNA: TGTGCCAGCAGCTCCGCGGGACGTTCGAACACCGGGGAGCTGTTTTTT.